This entry features one TCR beta chain sequence. What it recognizes is unknown. The data derive from a study of T-cell memory formation after mild COVID-19. About the study: Largely donor-specific TCR clusters were found.

The CDR3 consists of 15 residues. General study findings and limits: Later expanders leaned CD4+, whereas day 15 to 85 contracting clones were balanced CD4/CD8. The finding that pre-infection memory included some responding clones suggested that cross-reactive memory joined.

5'RACE with constant-segment primers yielded barcoded, UMI-tagged TCR alpha and TCR beta cDNA libraries. TCRdb fed the 5' RACE reads into MiXCR, producing one record per CDR3 protein. The sample includes about 240,000 distinct CDR3 sequences, 8% to 10% seen only once; the top ten take roughly a fifth. The material sequenced was PBMCs or a T cell subset sorted from them (not recorded which). The origin of this receptor is a man younger than 35 who had mild COVID-19 (a few samples of this study predate the infection). Cell type and time point are not known. The V and J genes are TRBV21-1 and TRBJ2-1. TRBV21-1 is an annotated pseudogene. The CDR3 sequence is CASSKGQVRVNEQFF. Here the CDR3 DNA reads TGTGCCAGCAGCAAAGGGCAGGTCCGAGTCAATGAGCAGTTCTTC.